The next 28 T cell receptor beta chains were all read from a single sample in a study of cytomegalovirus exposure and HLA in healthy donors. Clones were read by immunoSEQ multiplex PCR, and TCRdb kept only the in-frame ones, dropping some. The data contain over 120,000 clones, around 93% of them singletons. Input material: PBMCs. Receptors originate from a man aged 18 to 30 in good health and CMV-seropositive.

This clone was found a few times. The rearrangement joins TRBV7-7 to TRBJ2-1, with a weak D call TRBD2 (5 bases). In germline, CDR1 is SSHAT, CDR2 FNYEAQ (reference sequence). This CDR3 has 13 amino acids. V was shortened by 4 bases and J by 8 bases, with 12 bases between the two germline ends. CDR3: CASSSGAGDEQFF. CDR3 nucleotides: TGTGCCAGCAGCTCCGGAGCCGGGGATGAGCAGTTCTTC.

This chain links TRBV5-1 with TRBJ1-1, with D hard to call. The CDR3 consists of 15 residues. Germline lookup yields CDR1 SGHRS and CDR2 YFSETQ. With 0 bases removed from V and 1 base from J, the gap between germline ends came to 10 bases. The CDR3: CASSLARDGNTEAFF. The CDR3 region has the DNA TGCGCCAGCAGCTTGGCCCGGGATGGGAACACTGAAGCTTTCTTT.

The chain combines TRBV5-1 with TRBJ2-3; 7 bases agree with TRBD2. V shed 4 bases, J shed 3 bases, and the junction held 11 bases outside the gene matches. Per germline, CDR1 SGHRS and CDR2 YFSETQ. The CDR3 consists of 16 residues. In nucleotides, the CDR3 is TGCGCCAGCAGCCGATGGCGACTAGCAGATACAGATACGCAGTATTTT. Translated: CASSRWRLADTDTQYF.

CDR3: CASSYPGSGANVLTF. The CDR3 region has the DNA TGTGCCAGCAGTTACCCAGGTTCTGGGGCCAACGTCCTGACTTTC. The V gene is TRBV7-9, the J gene TRBJ2-6; no reliable D call. This CDR3 contains 15 residues. V shed 6 bases and J shed 1 base, with 10 bases lying between them. Germline CDR1 reads SEHNR; CDR2 reads FQNEAQ (reference sequence).

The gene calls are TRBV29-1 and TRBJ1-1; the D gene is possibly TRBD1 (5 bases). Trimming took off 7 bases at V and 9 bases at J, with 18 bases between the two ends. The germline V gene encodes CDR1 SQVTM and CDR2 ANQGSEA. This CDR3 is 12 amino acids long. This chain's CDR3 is CSGNSGTYKAFF. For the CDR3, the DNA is TGCAGCGGAAACTCCGGGACTTATAAAGCTTTCTTT.

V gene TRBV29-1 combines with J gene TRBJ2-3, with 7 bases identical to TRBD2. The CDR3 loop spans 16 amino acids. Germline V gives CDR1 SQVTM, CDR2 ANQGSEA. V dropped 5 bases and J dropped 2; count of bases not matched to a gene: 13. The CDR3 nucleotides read TGCAGCGTTTACTCAGACCTAGCGGACTACACAGATACGCAGTATTTT. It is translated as CSVYSDLADYTDTQYF.

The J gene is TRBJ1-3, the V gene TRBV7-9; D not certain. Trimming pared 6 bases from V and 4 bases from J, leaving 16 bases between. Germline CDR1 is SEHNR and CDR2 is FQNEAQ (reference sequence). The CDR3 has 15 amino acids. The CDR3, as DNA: TGTGCCAGCAGTCGAGGGTCCGCGAGGGGAAACACCATATATTTT. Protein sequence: CASSRGSARGNTIYF. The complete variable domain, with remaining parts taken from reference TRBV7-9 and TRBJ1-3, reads DTGVSQNPRHKITKRGQNVTFRCDPISEHNRLYWYRQTLGQGPEFLTYFQNEAQLEKSRLLSDRFSAERPKGSFSTLEIQRTEQGDSAMYLCASSRGSARGNTIYFGEGSWLTVV.

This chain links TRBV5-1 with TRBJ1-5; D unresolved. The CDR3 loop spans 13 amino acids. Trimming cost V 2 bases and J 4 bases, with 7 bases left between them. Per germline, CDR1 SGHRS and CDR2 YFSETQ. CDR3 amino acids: CASSLGVNQPQHF. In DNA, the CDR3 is TGCGCCAGCAGCTTAGGAGTGAATCAGCCCCAGCATTTT.

In DNA, the CDR3 is TGTGCCAGTAGTATAGCTCGGGGACAGAACTATGGCTACACCTTC. Translating it yields CASSIARGQNYGYTF. This sequence joins TRBV19 and TRBJ1-2; 7 bases agree with TRBD1. The germline gives CDR1 LNHDA, CDR2 SQIVND (reference sequence). The CDR3 is 15 residues long. V was pared by 1 base and J by 2 bases, with 4 bases of the junction left unmatched.

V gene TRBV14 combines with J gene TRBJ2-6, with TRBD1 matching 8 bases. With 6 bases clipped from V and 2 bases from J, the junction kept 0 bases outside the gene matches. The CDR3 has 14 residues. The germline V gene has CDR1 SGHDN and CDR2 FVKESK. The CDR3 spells CASRQGAGANVLTF. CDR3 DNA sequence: TGTGCCAGCAGACAGGGGGCTGGGGCCAACGTCCTGACTTTC.

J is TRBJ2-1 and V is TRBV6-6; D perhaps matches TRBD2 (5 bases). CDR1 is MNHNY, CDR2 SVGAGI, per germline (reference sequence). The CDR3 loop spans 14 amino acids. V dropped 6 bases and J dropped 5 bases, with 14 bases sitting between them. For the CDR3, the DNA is TGTGCCAGCAGCCCGGGAAGGAGAAACAATGAGCAGTTCTTC. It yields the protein CASSPGRRNNEQFF.

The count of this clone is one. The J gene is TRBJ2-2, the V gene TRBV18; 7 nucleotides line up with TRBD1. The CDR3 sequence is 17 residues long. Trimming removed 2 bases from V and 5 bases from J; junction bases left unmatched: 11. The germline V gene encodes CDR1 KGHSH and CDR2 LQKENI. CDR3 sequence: CASSPLSDRAGTGELFF. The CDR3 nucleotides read TGTGCCAGCTCACCATTATCCGACAGGGCAGGAACCGGGGAGCTGTTTTTT.

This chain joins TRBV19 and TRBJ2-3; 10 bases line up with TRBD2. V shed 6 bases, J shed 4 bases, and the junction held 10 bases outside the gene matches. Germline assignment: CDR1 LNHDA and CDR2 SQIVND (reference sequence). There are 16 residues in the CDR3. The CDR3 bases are TGTGCCAGTAGAGGGCTAGCGGGAGTTTTCGCAGATACGCAGTATTTT. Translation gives CASRGLAGVFADTQYF.

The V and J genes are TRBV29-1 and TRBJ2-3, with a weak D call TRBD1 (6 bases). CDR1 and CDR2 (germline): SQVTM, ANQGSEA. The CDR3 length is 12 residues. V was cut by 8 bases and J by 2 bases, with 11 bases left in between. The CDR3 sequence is CSSQGSTDTQYF. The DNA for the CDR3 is TGCAGCAGTCAGGGGTCCACAGATACGCAGTATTTT.

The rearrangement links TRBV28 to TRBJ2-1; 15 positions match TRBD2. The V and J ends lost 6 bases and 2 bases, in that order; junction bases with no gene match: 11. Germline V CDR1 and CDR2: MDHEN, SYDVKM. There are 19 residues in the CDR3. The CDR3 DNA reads TGTGCCAGCAGCGGGTCCGGGACTAGCGGGAGGTACCCCTACAATGAGCAGTTCTTC. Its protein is CASSGSGTSGRYPYNEQFF.

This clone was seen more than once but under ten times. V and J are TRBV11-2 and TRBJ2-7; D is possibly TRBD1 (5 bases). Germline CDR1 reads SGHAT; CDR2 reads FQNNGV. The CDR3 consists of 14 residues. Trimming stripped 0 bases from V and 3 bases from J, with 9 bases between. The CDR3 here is CASSLDRGYYEQYF. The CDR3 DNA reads TGTGCCAGCAGCTTAGATAGGGGCTACTACGAGCAGTACTTC.

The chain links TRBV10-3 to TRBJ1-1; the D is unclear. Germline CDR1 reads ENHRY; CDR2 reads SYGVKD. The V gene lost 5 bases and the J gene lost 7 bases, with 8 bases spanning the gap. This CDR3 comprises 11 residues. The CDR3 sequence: CAISNPGEAFF. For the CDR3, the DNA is TGTGCCATCAGTAATCCCGGTGAAGCTTTCTTT.

The CDR3 DNA is TGTGCCAGCAGTCGGTGGGCGACGTCCCATGGCTACACCTTC. Its protein is CASSRWATSHGYTF. The rearrangement uses TRBV6-1 and TRBJ1-2, with D hard to call. This CDR3 has 14 amino acids. Germline lookup yields CDR1 MNHNS and CDR2 SASEGT. The V and J ends lost 5 bases and 6 bases respectively, with 16 bases between them.

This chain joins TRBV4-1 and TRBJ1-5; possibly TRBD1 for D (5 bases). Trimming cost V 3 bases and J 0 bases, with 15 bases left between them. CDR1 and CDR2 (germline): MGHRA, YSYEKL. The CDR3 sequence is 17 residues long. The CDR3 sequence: CASSQYTRGDSNQPQHF. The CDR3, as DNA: TGCGCCAGCAGCCAGTACACGCGGGGGGATAGCAATCAGCCCCAGCATTTT.

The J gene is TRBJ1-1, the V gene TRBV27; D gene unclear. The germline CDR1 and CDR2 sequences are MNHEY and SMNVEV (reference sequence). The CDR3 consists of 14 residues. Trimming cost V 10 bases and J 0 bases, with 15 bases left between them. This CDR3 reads CATANGVLNTEAFF. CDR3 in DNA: TGTGCCACCGCCAACGGAGTCCTGAACACTGAAGCTTTCTTT.

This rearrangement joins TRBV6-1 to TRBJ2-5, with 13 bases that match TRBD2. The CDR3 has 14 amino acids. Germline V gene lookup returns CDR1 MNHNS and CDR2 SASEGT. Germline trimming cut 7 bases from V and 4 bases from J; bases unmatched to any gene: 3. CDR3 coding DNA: TGTGCCAGCACCCGGACTAGCGGGAGAGAGACCCAGTACTTC. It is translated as CASTRTSGRETQYF.

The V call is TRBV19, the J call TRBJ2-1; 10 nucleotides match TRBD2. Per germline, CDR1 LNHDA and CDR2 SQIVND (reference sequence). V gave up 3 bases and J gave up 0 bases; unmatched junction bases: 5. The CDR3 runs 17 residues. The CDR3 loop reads CASSIFASGSSYNEQFF. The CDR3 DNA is TGTGCCAGTAGTATTTTCGCTAGCGGGAGCTCCTACAATGAGCAGTTCTTC. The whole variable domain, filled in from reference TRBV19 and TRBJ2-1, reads DGGITQSPKYLFRKEGQNVTLSCEQNLNHDAMYWYRQDPGQGLRLIYYSQIVNDFQKGDIAEGYSVSREKKESFPLTVTSAQKNPTAFYLCASSIFASGSSYNEQFFGPGTRLTVL.

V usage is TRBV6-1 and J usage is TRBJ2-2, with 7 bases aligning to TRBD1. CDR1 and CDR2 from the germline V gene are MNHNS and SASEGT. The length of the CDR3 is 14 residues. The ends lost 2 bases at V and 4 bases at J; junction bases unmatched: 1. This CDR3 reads CASSEQGVTGELFF. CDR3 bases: TGTGCCAGCAGTGAACAGGGGGTCACCGGGGAGCTGTTTTTT.

CDR3 loop: CASSPTGGRRQPQHF. In DNA, the CDR3 is TGTGCCAGCAGTCCTACAGGGGGAAGGAGACAGCCCCAGCATTTT. The chain links TRBV28 to TRBJ1-5; 8 nucleotides agree with TRBD1. The CDR3 is 15 residues long. Looked up from germline, CDR1 is MDHEN and CDR2 is SYDVKM. V was clipped by 5 bases and J by 7 bases; unmatched bases: 10. The variable domain in full, completed from reference TRBV28 and TRBJ1-5, reads DVKVTQSSRYLVKRTGEKVFLECVQDMDHENMFWYRQDPGLGLRLIYFSYDVKMKEKGDIPEGYSVSREKKERFSLILESASTNQTSMYLCASSPTGGRRQPQHFGDGTRLSIL.

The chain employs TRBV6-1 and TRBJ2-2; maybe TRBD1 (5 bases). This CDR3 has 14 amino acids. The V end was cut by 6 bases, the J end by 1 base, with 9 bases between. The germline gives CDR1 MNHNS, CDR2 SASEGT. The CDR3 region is CASSFQGNTGELFF. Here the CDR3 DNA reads TGTGCCAGCAGCTTTCAGGGGAACACCGGGGAGCTGTTTTTT.

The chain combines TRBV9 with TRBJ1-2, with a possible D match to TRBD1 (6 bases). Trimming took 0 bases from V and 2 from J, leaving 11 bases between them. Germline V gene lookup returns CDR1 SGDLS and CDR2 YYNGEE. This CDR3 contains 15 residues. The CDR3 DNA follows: TGTGCCAGCAGCGTAGCCGACAGGTCGAACTATGGCTACACCTTC. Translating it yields CASSVADRSNYGYTF.

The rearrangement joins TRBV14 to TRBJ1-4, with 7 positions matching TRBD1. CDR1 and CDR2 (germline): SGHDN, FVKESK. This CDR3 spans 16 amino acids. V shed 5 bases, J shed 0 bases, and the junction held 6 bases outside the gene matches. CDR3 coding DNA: TGTGCCAGCAGCGCCTGGACAGGAGCAACTAATGAAAAACTGTTTTTT. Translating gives CASSAWTGATNEKLFF.

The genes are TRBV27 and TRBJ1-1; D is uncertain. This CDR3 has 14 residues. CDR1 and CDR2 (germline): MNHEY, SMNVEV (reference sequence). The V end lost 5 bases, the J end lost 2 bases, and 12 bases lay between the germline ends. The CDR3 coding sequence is TGTGCCAGCAGTCCACGTTGGAGTAACACTGAAGCTTTCTTT. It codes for CASSPRWSNTEAFF.